Presented here are 5 T cell receptor beta chains from one specimen sequenced in a study of identical twins. TCRdb analysed the 5' RACE reads with MiXCR anew, one entry per CDR3 protein. This sample has hundreds of thousands of distinct CDR3 sequences, with over 8.5% found just once. The same data also went into a second study, on yellow fever vaccine responses in identical twins.

The sample was PBMCs. All receptors derive from a woman aged 18-29 years in good health.

This clonotype has more than one count but fewer than ten. CDR3 residues: CASSLGPTGGPNSPLHF. CDR3 sequence (DNA): TGCGCCAGCAGCTTGGGCCCGACAGGGGGCCCAAATTCACCCCTCCACTTT. The chain employs TRBV5-1 and TRBJ1-6; 10 nucleotides align to TRBD1. The CDR3 is made up of 17 amino acids. Germline lookup yields CDR1 SGHRS and CDR2 YFSETQ. Trimming at V came to 0 bases and at J to 7 bases, leaving 7 bases not matched to a gene.

This clonotype was seen a handful of times. V usage is TRBV21-1 and J usage is TRBJ2-5; the DNA was not compared with TRBD1, the D call given in the table. TRBV21-1 is marked as a pseudogene. The CDR3 has 15 amino acids. The CDR3 DNA sequence: TGTGCCAGCAGCCGAGACAGGGGGCACGAAGAGACCCAGTACTTC. It codes for CASSRDRGHEETQYF.

The CDR3 protein is CASGLIGVGRKAYNEQFF. DNA of the CDR3: TGTGCTAGTGGTTTGATCGGTGTCGGGAGAAAAGCCTACAATGAGCAGTTCTTC. The V gene is TRBV12-5, the J gene TRBJ2-1, with D tentatively TRBD2 (6 bases). V was trimmed by 2 bases and J by 2 bases, leaving 19 bases between them. Germline loops: CDR1 LGHNT, CDR2 FRNRAP. CDR3 length: 18 residues.

This clonotype was observed a handful of times. The genes are TRBV20-1 and TRBJ2-3; 14 nucleotides align to TRBD2. In germline, CDR1 is DFQATT, CDR2 SNEGSKA (reference sequence). Trimming cost V 3 bases and J 5 bases; bases outside gene matches: 4. The CDR3 has 15 amino acids. The CDR3 DNA is TGCAGTGCTAGCGGACTAGCGGGAGGAAAAGATACGCAGTATTTT. Translation: CSASGLAGGKDTQYF.

V usage is TRBV18 and J usage is TRBJ2-1; D remains ambiguous. The CDR3 runs to 13 residues. The ends were cut back, 2 bases at V and 7 bases at J, with 9 bases in the middle. Per the germline V gene, CDR1 is KGHSH and CDR2 is LQKENI. The CDR3 nucleotides read TGTGCCAGCTCACCAAACAATAAAAATGAGCAGTTCTTC. It encodes CASSPNNKNEQFF.